The 23 T cell receptor beta chains listed next were all sequenced from one sample in a study of cytomegalovirus exposure and HLA in healthy donors. 60 Vbeta and 13 Jbeta primers were used in PCR. The protocol was immunoSEQ multiplex PCR, while the TCRdb copy is restricted to in-frame clones and leaves out a portion. The sample data list under 200,000 clones. What was sequenced was PBMCs. The receptors originated from a man under 40 in good health and CMV-seronegative.

V is TRBV19 and J is TRBJ1-4; 9 bases map to TRBD1. The CDR3 runs 14 residues. The germline gives CDR1 LNHDA, CDR2 SQIVND (reference sequence). Trimming at V came to 6 bases and at J to 8 bases, leaving 7 bases not matched to a gene. The CDR3 spells CASRLTGGNEKLFF. The CDR3 nucleotides read TGTGCCAGTAGACTTACAGGGGGCAACGAAAAACTGTTTTTT.

The chain combines TRBV5-1 with TRBJ2-1; tentative D call: TRBD2 (6 bases). Germline CDR1 and CDR2: SGHRS and YFSETQ. Trimming took 5 bases from V and 9 from J, leaving 21 bases between them. The CDR3 spans 15 residues. CDR3 in amino acids: CASSMSGAVYSEQFF. CDR3 DNA sequence: TGCGCCAGCAGTATGTCGGGAGCGGTTTATAGTGAGCAGTTCTTC.

The rearrangement uses TRBV7-9 and TRBJ1-1; a weak D match, TRBD1 (6 bases). V was clipped by 5 bases and J by 3 bases, with 19 bases between them. CDR3 size: 16 residues. Per the germline V gene, CDR1 is SEHNR and CDR2 is FQNEAQ (reference sequence). The CDR3 spells CASSEGGRGVYTEAFF. CDR3 in DNA: TGTGCCAGCAGCGAAGGGGGACGGGGAGTATACACTGAAGCTTTCTTT.

DNA for the CDR3: TGTGCCAGCAGTTTATCAGTCGAGGAGCCCCAGCATTTT. Translation gives CASSLSVEEPQHF. This sequence joins TRBV27 and TRBJ1-5; no definite D call. The CDR3 covers 13 residues. The germline V gene has CDR1 MNHEY and CDR2 SMNVEV (reference sequence). V lost 0 bases and J 8 bases, leaving 8 bases between the germline ends.

This sequence joins TRBV9 and TRBJ2-5, with TRBD2 as a possible D gene (6 bases). The V gene lost 4 bases and the J gene lost 4 bases, with 32 bases spanning the gap. CDR1 is SGDLS and CDR2 is YYNGEE in the germline V gene. The CDR3 extends over 20 amino acids. Here the CDR3 DNA reads TGTGCCAGCAGCCCTTCCCATTGGGGGTGGGGGGAGGAGGACGCAGAGACCCAGTACTTC. Protein sequence: CASSPSHWGWGEEDAETQYF.

The chain couples TRBV5-4 to TRBJ2-6; TRBD1 agrees at 7 bases. V lost 7 bases and J lost 2; bases outside the gene matches: 9. CDR1 is SGHNT and CDR2 is YYREEE in the germline V gene (reference sequence). The CDR3 totals 16 residues. The CDR3 region has the DNA TGTGCCAGCGGCATGGAGACAGGGCCTGGGGCCAACGTCCTGACTTTC. Translated, it gives CASGMETGPGANVLTF. Variable domain in full (rest from reference TRBV5-4 and TRBJ2-6): ETGVTQSPTHLIKTRGQQVTLRCSSQSGHNTVSWYQQALGQGPQFIFQYYREEENGRGNFPPRFSGLQFPNYSSELNVNALELDDSALYLCASGMETGPGANVLTFGAGSRLTVL.

V gene TRBV19 combines with J gene TRBJ1-4; maybe TRBD1 (6 bases). The CDR3 contains 15 residues. The germline V gene encodes CDR1 LNHDA and CDR2 SQIVND (reference sequence). The germline V and J ends were trimmed by 4 bases and 0 bases, with 9 bases remaining between them. The CDR3 here is CASSTGVATNEKLFF. CDR3 nucleotides: TGTGCCAGTAGTACAGGGGTGGCAACTAATGAAAAACTGTTTTTT.

V gene TRBV6-6 combines with J gene TRBJ2-7; 11 nucleotides agree with TRBD2. The CDR3 contains 15 residues. J was trimmed by 4 bases and V by 2 bases; bases with no gene match: 4. Per germline, CDR1 MNHNY and CDR2 SVGAGI (reference sequence). The DNA of the CDR3 is TGTGCCAGCAGTTACCCTACTAGCGGGGGATACGAGCAGTACTTC. The encoded protein is CASSYPTSGGYEQYF.

V is TRBV5-8 and J is TRBJ1-1; 7 bases fit TRBD1. The V gene end was trimmed by 2 bases and the J gene end by 7 bases; junction bases not matched to a gene: 5. The CDR3 contains 13 residues. Germline CDR1 SGHTS, CDR2 YDEGEE. CDR3 sequence: CASSFSRDSEAFF. CDR3 sequence (DNA): TGTGCCAGCAGCTTCTCCCGGGACAGTGAAGCTTTCTTT.

The chain combines TRBV18 with TRBJ2-2; D not certain. The germline V gene encodes CDR1 KGHSH and CDR2 LQKENI. This CDR3 contains 16 residues. Trimming left V 2 bases short and J 0 bases short, with 10 bases between. CDR3 region: CASSPNRRSNTGELFF. The CDR3 DNA reads TGTGCCAGCTCACCAAACAGACGATCGAACACCGGGGAGCTGTTTTTT. Drawing the rest from reference TRBV18 and TRBJ2-2, the complete variable domain is NAGVMQNPRHLVRRRGQEARLRCSPMKGHSHVYWYRQLPEEGLKFMVYLQKENIIDESGMPKERFSAEFPKEGPSILRIQQVVRGDSAAYFCASSPNRRSNTGELFFGEGSRLTVL.

The chain couples TRBV10-2 to TRBJ2-5, with 9 bases fitting TRBD2. Germline CDR1 is WSHSY and CDR2 is SAAADI. V shed 3 bases and J 1 base; nucleotides not matched to a gene: 15. There are 19 residues in the CDR3. CDR3 coding DNA: TGCGCCAGCAGTGAAAGTAGCGGGAGTTGGAGGGGGGGCCAAGAGACCCAGTACTTC. Translation: CASSESSGSWRGGQETQYF.

V usage is TRBV11-2 and J usage is TRBJ2-1; 14 bases map to TRBD2. The CDR3 runs 16 residues. The junction had 3 bases not matched to a gene; V was cut back by 2 bases and J by 6 bases. Germline assignment: CDR1 SGHAT and CDR2 FQNNGV. DNA for the CDR3: TGTGCCAGCAGCTTAAGACTAGCGGGAGGGGCCAATGAGCAGTTCTTC. Its protein is CASSLRLAGGANEQFF.

The chain uses TRBV12-2 and TRBJ2-1; the D call in the table, TRBD2, was not verified against the DNA. TRBV12-2 is a pseudogene segment. This CDR3 has 16 amino acids. The CDR3 DNA follows: TGTGCAAGTCGCTTAGTCAGTCTCGGGGCCTACAATGAGCAGTTCTTC. Its translation is CASRLVSLGAYNEQFF.

The chain has TRBV4-1 and TRBJ2-2; 7 nucleotides align to TRBD2. Germline lookup yields CDR1 MGHRA and CDR2 YSYEKL. V shed 3 bases, J shed 0 bases, and the junction held 10 bases outside the gene matches. The CDR3 extends over 18 amino acids. The CDR3 reads CASSHPRTSATNTGELFF. In DNA form, the CDR3 reads TGCGCCAGCAGCCACCCACGTACTAGCGCCACGAACACCGGGGAGCTGTTTTTT.

The J gene is TRBJ2-3, the V gene TRBV29-1; perhaps TRBD2 as D (6 bases). The V gene's germline CDR1 is SQVTM and CDR2 ANQGSEA. This CDR3 is 13 amino acids long. V was trimmed by 5 bases and J by 4 bases, leaving 13 bases between them. The CDR3 DNA follows: TGCAGCGTTCGCGGGAACCCCCCAGATACGCAGTATTTT. Translated, it gives CSVRGNPPDTQYF.

The chain employs TRBV19 and TRBJ2-7; maybe TRBD1 (6 bases). The germline CDR1 and CDR2 sequences are LNHDA and SQIVND (reference sequence). The CDR3 spans 14 residues. With 4 bases removed from V and 3 bases from J, the gap between germline ends came to 13 bases. CDR3 in amino acids: CASSTPGDFYEQYF. CDR3 coding DNA: TGTGCCAGTAGTACGCCAGGGGATTTCTACGAGCAGTACTTC. The full variable domain, its missing parts supplied by reference TRBV19 and TRBJ2-7, is DGGITQSPKYLFRKEGQNVTLSCEQNLNHDAMYWYRQDPGQGLRLIYYSQIVNDFQKGDIAEGYSVSREKKESFPLTVTSAQKNPTAFYLCASSTPGDFYEQYFGPGTRLTVT.

The gene calls are TRBV6-5 and TRBJ2-1; a weak D match, TRBD2 (5 bases). Trimming pared 2 bases from V and 6 bases from J, leaving 5 bases between. Germline CDR1 reads MNHEY; CDR2 reads SVGAGI. The CDR3 extends over 12 amino acids. CDR3: CASSYTSNEQFF. The CDR3 nucleotides read TGTGCCAGCAGTTACACTAGCAATGAGCAGTTCTTC.

The chain uses TRBV7-9 and TRBJ2-7; D remains ambiguous. The germline gives CDR1 SEHNR, CDR2 FQNEAQ (reference sequence). The CDR3 spans 10 residues. V was shortened by 11 bases and J by 0 bases, with 5 bases between the two germline ends. The CDR3 reads CAPCSYEQYF. CDR3 nucleotide sequence: TGTGCCCCCTGCTCCTACGAGCAGTACTTC.

The rearrangement uses TRBV14 and TRBJ2-1; unclear D gene. CDR3 length equals 15 residues. Looked up from germline, CDR1 is SGHDN and CDR2 is FVKESK. With 0 bases removed from V and 5 bases from J, the gap between germline ends came to 11 bases. CDR3 DNA: TGTGCCAGCAGCCAAGAATGGGCTTCACACAATGAGCAGTTCTTC. It yields the protein CASSQEWASHNEQFF.

The CDR3 region has the DNA TGTGCCAGGGAGCTTTCTGGGGAAGCTTTCTTT. It translates to CARELSGEAFF. This chain connects TRBV30 to TRBJ1-1, with D unresolved. V was trimmed by 8 bases and J by 8 bases, leaving 15 bases between them. The CDR3 has 11 amino acids. Germline CDR1 reads GTSNPN; CDR2 reads SVGIG (reference sequence). Filled out from reference TRBV30 and TRBJ1-1, the complete variable domain reads SQTIHQWPATLVQPVGSPLSLECTVEGTSNPNLYWYRQAAGRGLQLLFYSVGIGQISSEVPQNLSASRPQDRQFILSSKKLLLSDSGFYLCARELSGEAFFGQGTRLTVV.

This chain uses TRBV5-1 with TRBJ1-4; D remains ambiguous. Trimming shortened V by 4 bases and J by 6 bases, and 13 bases separated the two germline ends. CDR1 is SGHRS, CDR2 YFSETQ, per germline. CDR3 length equals 14 residues. The CDR3 loop reads CASSREEGDEKLFF. The CDR3 nucleotides are TGCGCCAGCAGCCGGGAAGAGGGAGATGAAAAACTGTTTTTT.

The chain joins TRBV5-5 to TRBJ2-1; 7 nucleotides align to TRBD2. The germline gives CDR1 SGHKS, CDR2 YYEKEE (reference sequence). The CDR3 is made up of 14 amino acids. J lost 7 bases, V lost 6 bases, and 10 bases had no gene match. The DNA for the CDR3 is TGTGCCAGCACCCTGGGGGGACTACCTAATGAGCAGTTCTTC. Its protein product is CASTLGGLPNEQFF.

The rearrangement joins TRBV15 to TRBJ1-3, with TRBD1 as a possible D gene (6 bases). This CDR3 region has 16 residues. Germline CDR1 and CDR2: LNHNV and YYDKDF (reference sequence). V lost 2 bases and J lost 0, with 11 bases in between. CDR3 sequence: CATSRRTAFSGNTIYF. The CDR3 coding sequence is TGTGCCACCAGCAGACGGACAGCGTTCTCTGGAAACACCATATATTTT.